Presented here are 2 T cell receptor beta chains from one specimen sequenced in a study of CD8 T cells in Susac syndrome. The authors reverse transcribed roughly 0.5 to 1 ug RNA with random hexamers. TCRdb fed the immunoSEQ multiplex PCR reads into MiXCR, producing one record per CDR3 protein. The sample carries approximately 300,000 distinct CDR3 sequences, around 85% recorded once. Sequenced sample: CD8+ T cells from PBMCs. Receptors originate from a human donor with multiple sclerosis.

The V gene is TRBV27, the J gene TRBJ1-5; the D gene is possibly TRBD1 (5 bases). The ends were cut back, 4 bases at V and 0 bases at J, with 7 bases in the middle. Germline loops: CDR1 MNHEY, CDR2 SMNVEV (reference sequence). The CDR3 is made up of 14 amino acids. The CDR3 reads CASSWGFSNQPQHF. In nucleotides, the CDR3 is TGTGCCAGCAGTTGGGGGTTTAGCAATCAGCCCCAGCATTTT.

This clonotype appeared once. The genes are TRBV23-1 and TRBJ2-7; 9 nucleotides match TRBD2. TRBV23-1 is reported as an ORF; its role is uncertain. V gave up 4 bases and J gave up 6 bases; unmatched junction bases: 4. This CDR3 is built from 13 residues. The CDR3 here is CASSRLAAREQYF. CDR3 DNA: TGCGCCAGCAGTCGACTAGCGGCGCGCGAGCAGTACTTC.